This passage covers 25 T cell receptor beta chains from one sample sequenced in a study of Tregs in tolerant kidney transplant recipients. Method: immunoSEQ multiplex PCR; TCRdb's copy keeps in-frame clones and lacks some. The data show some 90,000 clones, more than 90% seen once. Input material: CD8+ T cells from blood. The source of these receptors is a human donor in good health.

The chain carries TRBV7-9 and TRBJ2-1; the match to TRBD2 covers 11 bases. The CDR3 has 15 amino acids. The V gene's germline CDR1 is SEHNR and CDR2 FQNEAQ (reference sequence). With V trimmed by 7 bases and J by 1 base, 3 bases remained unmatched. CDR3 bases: TGTGCCAGCACCCTAGCGGGAGGTTCCTACAATGAGCAGTTCTTC. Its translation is CASTLAGGSYNEQFF.

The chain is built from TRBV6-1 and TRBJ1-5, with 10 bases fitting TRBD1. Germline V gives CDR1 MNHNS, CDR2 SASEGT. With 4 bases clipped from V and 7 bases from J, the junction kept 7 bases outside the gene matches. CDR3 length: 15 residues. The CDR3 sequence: CASSALPGQGQPQHF. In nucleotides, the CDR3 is TGTGCCAGCAGTGCCCTTCCGGGACAGGGGCAGCCCCAGCATTTT.

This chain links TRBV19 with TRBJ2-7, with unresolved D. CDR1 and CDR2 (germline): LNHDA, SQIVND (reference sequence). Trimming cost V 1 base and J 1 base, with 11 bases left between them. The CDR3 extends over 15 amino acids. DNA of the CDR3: TGTGCCAGTAGTATAGGGCCACCGCATTCCTACGAGCAGTACTTC. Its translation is CASSIGPPHSYEQYF.

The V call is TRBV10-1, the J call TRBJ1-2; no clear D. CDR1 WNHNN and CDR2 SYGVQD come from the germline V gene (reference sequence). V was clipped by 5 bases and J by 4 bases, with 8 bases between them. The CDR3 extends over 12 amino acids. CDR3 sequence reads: CASSPGSYGYTF. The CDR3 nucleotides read TGCGCCAGCAGTCCCGGCAGCTATGGCTACACCTTC.

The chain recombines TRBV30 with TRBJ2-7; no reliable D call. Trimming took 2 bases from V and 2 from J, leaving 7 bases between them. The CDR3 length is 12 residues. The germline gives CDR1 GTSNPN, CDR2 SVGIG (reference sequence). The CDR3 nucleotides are TGTGCCTGGAGTTGGAAGACCTACGAGCAGTACTTC. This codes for CAWSWKTYEQYF. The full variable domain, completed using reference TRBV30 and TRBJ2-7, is SQTIHQWPATLVQPVGSPLSLECTVEGTSNPNLYWYRQAAGRGLQLLFYSVGIGQISSEVPQNLSASRPQDRQFILSSKKLLLSDSGFYLCAWSWKTYEQYFGPGTRLTVT.

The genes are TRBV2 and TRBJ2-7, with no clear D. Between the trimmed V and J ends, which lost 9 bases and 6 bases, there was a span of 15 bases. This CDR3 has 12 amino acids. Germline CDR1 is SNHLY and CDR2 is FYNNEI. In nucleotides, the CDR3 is TGTGCCAGGGAAGCAGAGTCGGGCGAGCAGTACTTC. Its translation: CAREAESGEQYF.

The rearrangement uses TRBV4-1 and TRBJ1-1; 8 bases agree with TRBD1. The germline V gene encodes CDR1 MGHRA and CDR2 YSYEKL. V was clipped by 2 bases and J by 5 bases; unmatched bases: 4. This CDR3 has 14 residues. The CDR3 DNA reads TGCGCCAGCAGCCAATCAGGGGGCAGGACTGAAGCTTTCTTT. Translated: CASSQSGGRTEAFF.

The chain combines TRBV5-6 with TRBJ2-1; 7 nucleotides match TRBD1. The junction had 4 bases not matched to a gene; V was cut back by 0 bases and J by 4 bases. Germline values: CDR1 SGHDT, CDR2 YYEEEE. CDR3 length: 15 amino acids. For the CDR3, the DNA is TGTGCCAGCAGCTTGGACGGGACAGAGTACAATGAGCAGTTCTTC. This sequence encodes CASSLDGTEYNEQFF.

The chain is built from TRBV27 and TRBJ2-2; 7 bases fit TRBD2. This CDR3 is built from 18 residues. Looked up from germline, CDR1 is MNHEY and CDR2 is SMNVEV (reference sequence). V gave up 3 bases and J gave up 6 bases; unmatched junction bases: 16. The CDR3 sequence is CASSFGFAGALGAGELFF. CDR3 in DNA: TGTGCCAGCAGTTTTGGGTTTGCGGGAGCCCTTGGGGCCGGGGAGCTGTTTTTT.

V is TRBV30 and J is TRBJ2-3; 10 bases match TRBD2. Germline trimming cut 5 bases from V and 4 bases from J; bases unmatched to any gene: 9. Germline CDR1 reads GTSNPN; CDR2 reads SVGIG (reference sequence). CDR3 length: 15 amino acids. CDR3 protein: CAWEGSSGGADTQYF. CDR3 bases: TGTGCCTGGGAGGGCTCTAGCGGGGGTGCAGATACGCAGTATTTT.

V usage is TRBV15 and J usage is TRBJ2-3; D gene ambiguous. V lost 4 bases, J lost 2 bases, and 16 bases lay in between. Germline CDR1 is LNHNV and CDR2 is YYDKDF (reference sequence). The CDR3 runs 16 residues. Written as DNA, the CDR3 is TGTGCCACCAGCACTCCGACGATGGACCCCACAGATACGCAGTATTTT. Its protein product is CATSTPTMDPTDTQYF.

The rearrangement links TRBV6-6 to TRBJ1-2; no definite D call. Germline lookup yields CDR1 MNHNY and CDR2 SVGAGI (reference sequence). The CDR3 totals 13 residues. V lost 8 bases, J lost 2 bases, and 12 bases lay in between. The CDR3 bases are TGTGCCAGCGGAGGGTTGGAGAACTATGGCTACACCTTC. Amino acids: CASGGLENYGYTF.

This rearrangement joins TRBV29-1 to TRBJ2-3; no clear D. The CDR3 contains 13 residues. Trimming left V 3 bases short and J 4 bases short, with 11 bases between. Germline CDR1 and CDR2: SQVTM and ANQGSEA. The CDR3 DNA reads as TGCAGCGTTGATGGCGGAGCCCCAGATACGCAGTATTTT. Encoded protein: CSVDGGAPDTQYF.

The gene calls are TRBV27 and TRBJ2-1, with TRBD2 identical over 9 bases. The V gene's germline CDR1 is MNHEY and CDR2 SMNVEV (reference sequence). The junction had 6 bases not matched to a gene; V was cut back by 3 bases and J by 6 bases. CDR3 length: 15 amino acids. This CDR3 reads CASSFAGGPPNEQFF. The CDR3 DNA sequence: TGTGCCAGCAGTTTCGCGGGGGGGCCCCCCAATGAGCAGTTCTTC.

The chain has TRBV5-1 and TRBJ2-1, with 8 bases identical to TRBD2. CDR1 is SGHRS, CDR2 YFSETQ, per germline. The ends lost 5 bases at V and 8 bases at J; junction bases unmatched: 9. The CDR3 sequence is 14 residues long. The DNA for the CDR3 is TGCGCCAGCAGTTCCGGGACTAGAAACTATGAGCAGTTCTTC. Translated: CASSSGTRNYEQFF.

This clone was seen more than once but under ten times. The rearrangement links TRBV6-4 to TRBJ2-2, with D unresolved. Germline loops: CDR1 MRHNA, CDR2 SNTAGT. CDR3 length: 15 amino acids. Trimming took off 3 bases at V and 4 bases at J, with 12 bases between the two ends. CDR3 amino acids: CASSEAHGSTGELFF. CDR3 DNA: TGTGCCAGCAGTGAAGCGCACGGCAGCACCGGGGAGCTGTTTTTT.

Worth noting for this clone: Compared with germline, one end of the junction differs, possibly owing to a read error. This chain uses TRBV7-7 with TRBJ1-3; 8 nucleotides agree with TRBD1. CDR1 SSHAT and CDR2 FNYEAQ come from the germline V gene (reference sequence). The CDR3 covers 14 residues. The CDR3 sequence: CASSSGGPGNTIYF. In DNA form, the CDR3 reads TGTGCTAGCAGTTCAGGGGGCCCTGGAAACACCATATATTTT.

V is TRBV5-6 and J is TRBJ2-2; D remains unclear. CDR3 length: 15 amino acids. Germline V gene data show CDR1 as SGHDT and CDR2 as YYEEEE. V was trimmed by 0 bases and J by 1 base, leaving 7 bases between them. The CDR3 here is CASSLGHLNTGELFF. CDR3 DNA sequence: TGTGCCAGCAGCTTGGGACACTTGAACACCGGGGAGCTGTTTTTT.

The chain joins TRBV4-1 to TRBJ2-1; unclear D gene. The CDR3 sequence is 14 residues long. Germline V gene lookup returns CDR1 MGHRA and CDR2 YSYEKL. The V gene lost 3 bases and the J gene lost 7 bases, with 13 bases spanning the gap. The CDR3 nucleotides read TGCGCCAGCAGCCAGCTAGGTAGACCAAATGAGCAGTTCTTC. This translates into CASSQLGRPNEQFF.

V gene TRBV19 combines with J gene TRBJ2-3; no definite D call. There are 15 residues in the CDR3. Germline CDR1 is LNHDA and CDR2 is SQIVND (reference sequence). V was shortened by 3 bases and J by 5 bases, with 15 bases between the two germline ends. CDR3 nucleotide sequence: TGTGCCAGTAGTATTTTTCCCACACCGTTAGATACGCAGTATTTT. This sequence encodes CASSIFPTPLDTQYF.

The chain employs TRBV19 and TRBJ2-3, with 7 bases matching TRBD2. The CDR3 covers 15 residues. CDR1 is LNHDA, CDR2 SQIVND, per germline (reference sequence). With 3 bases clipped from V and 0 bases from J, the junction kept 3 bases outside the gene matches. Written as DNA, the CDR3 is TGTGCCAGTAGTATTGTGGGGGGGAGCACAGATACGCAGTATTTT. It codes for CASSIVGGSTDTQYF.

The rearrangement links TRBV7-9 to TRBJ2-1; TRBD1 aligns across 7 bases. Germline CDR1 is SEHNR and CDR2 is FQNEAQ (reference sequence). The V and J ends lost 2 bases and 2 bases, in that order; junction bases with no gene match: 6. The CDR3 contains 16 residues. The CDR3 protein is CASSLKRTGPYNEQFF. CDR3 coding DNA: TGTGCCAGCAGCTTAAAGAGGACAGGTCCCTACAATGAGCAGTTCTTC. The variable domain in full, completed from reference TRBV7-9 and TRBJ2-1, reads DTGVSQNPRHKITKRGQNVTFRCDPISEHNRLYWYRQTLGQGPEFLTYFQNEAQLEKSRLLSDRFSAERPKGSFSTLEIQRTEQGDSAMYLCASSLKRTGPYNEQFFGPGTRLTVL.

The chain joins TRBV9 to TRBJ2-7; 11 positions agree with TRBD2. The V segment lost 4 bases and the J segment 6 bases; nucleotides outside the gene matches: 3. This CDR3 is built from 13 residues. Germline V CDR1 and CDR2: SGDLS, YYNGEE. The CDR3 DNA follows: TGTGCCAGCAGCTTTGGACTAGCGGGCGAGCAGTACTTC. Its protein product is CASSFGLAGEQYF.

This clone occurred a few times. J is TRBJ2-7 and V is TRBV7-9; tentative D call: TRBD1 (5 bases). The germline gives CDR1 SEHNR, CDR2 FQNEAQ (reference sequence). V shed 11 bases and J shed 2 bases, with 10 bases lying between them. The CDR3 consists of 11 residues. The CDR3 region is CAAAGTYEQYF. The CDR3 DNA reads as TGTGCCGCGGCAGGGACCTACGAGCAGTACTTC.

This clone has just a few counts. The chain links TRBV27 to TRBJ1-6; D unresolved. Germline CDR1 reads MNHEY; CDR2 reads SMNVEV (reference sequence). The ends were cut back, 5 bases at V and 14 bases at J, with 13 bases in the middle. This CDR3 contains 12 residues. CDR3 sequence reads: CASSKDAGALHF. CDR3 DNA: TGTGCCAGCAGTAAGGACGCAGGCGCCCTCCACTTT.